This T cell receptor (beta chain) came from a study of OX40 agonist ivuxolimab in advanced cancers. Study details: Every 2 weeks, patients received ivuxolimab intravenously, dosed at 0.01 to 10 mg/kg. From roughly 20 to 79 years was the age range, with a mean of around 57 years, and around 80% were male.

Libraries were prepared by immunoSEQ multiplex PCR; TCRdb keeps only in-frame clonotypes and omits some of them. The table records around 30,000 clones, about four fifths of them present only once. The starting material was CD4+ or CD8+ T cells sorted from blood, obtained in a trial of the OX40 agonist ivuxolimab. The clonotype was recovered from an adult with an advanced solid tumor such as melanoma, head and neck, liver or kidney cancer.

The CDR3 sequence is CASSLGIDRPQHF. Here the CDR3 DNA reads TGTGCCAGCAGCTTAGGGATAGACAGGCCCCAGCATTTT. V and J are TRBV7-2 and TRBJ1-5, with D perhaps matching TRBD1 (5 bases). The CDR3 is 13 residues long. Trimming took 1 base from V and 9 from J, leaving 10 bases between them. The germline CDR1 and CDR2 sequences are SGHTA and FQGNSA.